Listed below are T cell receptor beta chains from one sample, sequenced in a study of cytomegalovirus exposure and HLA in healthy donors. Profiling relied on immunoSEQ multiplex PCR, and the TCRdb table lists in-frame clones only, not all of them. Altogether around 140,000 clones are present, 75% to 80% being singletons, with the ten largest covering roughly 6%. Sequencing was carried out using PBMCs. The receptors derive from a woman aged 40 to 50 in good health and CMV-seropositive. Both conserved end residues are part of each CDR3. A D gene is named only where the DNA matches it firmly. Size is omitted from some rows. Given values are once, few, many or a class for expanded clones.

d_call j_call clone_size v_call cdr3_aa cdr3_nt
TRBD2 TRBJ2-1 NA TRBV7-9 CASSELAGGADNEQFF TGTGCCAGCAGCGAACTAGCGGGAGGGGCAGATAATGAGCAGTTCTTC
NA TRBJ2-3 NA TRBV4-2 CASSQGAEITDTQYF TGTGCCAGCAGCCAAGGAGCGGAGATCACAGATACGCAGTATTTT
TRBD1 TRBJ1-4 few TRBV28 CASSSILFNIKLQGEYEKLFF TGTGCCAGCAGTAGCATCCTGTTCAACATAAAACTACAGGGGGAATATGAAAAACTGTTTTTT
TRBD2 TRBJ2-5 NA TRBV10-3 CAISSLAGGPRETQYF TGTGCCATCAGTAGCCTAGCGGGAGGGCCTCGGGAGACCCAGTACTTC
NA TRBJ1-2 once TRBV29-1 CSVDRAGNYGYTF TGCAGCGTGGATCGGGCAGGGAACTATGGCTACACCTTC
TRBD1 TRBJ1-2 NA TRBV28 CASSSGQGYGYTF TGTGCCAGCAGTTCCGGACAGGGCTATGGCTACACCTTC
NA TRBJ1-6 once TRBV5-1 CASSPEAGSGNSPLHF TGCGCCAGCAGCCCAGAGGCGGGATCGGGTAATTCACCCCTCCACTTT
TRBD1 TRBJ2-7 NA TRBV9 CASSVDRDSYEQYF TGTGCCAGCAGCGTGGACAGGGACTCCTACGAGCAGTACTTC
TRBD2 TRBJ2-3 NA TRBV13 CASSALAGGPSTDTQYF TGTGCCAGCAGCGCTCTAGCGGGAGGGCCTAGCACAGATACGCAGTATTTT
NA TRBJ2-2 NA TRBV9 CASSVASPNTGELFF TGTGCCAGCAGCGTAGCTAGCCCGAACACCGGGGAGCTGTTTTTT
NA TRBJ2-1 once TRBV28 CASSLGAQAEQFF TGTGCCAGCAGTTTGGGTGCTCAGGCTGAGCAGTTCTTC
NA TRBJ2-5 NA TRBV15 CATSTRGVQETQYF TGTGCCACCAGCACCAGGGGCGTACAAGAGACCCAGTACTTC